The present entry profiles one T cell receptor beta chain with its context. Its antigen is not known. Measured with immunoSEQ multiplex PCR; TCRdb has only the in-frame clones, and not every one. The data contain fewer than 600,000 clones, 80% to 90% of them singletons. CDR3 length: 11 amino acids. V lost 1 base, J lost 7 bases, and 6 bases lay in between. Germline CDR1 GTSNPN, CDR2 SVGIG (reference sequence). The treatment was: around 19 received Ad26.COV2.S at low or high dose, single or two shots; roughly five received placebo; per-sample allocation not given. The study sampled participants on day 63 after the first vaccine or placebo injection. An adult of 18-55 years in Boston served as donor. These data belong to a study of Ad26.COV2.S vaccination and SARS-CoV-2 variants. Study context: Ad26.COV2.S was injected intramuscularly once or twice, 56 days apart.

General study points: Vaccine and placebo recipients had similar non-spike TCR breadth. Vaccinees displayed broader spike-specific TCR repertoires than placebo recipients.

Sample: peripheral blood, taken in a trial of Ad26.COV2.S vaccine versus placebo. The TCR comes from a person between 18 and 60 years old who received the Ad26.COV2.S COVID-19 vaccine or a placebo. The chain uses TRBV30 and TRBJ2-3; D is undetermined. In DNA, the CDR3 is TGTGCCTGGAGTGGGAAGTATACGCAGTATTTT. It translates to CAWSGKYTQYF.